Below, 30 T cell receptor beta chains from the same sample are listed, as sequenced in a study of vaccination and CD4 T cells after COVID-19. The antigens these receptors bind are not known. Scientists ran DNA taken from cultured CD4+ T cells through the Oncomine TCR Beta short-read assay for sequencing. Each CDR3 protein is one row after TCRdb ran MiXCR on the PCR reads. The sample carries 17,000 or so distinct CDR3 sequences, roughly half recorded once. As to time point: late sampling 161 to 241 days after vaccination in three convalescent patients. Treatment reported: approximately 9-day PBMC culture with coronavirus spike peptide pools or control peptides (ViraFEST assay). This specimen was CD4+ T cells from blood, cultured in vitro, taken about 7 months after SARS-CoV-2 vaccination. These receptors were collected from a human donor who had recovered from COVID-19.

This clonotype is medium-sized. This sequence joins TRBV7-6 and TRBJ1-3; D remains unclear. The CDR3 spans 17 residues. The ends were cut back, 1 base at V and 0 bases at J, with 13 bases in the middle. Germline V gene lookup returns CDR1 SGHVS and CDR2 FNYEAQ. This CDR3 reads CASSLGAWDGSGNTIYF. The DNA for the CDR3 is TGTGCCAGCAGCTTAGGGGCTTGGGATGGCTCTGGAAACACCATATATTTT.

The chain employs TRBV20-1 and TRBJ2-7, with 8 bases fitting TRBD2. CDR3 length equals 14 residues. V was pared by 4 bases and J by 5 bases, with 10 bases of the junction left unmatched. Germline CDR1 is DFQATT and CDR2 is SNEGSKA (reference sequence). CDR3 sequence reads: CSAIPHGGAHEQYF. In nucleotides, the CDR3 is TGCAGTGCTATCCCTCACGGGGGGGCCCACGAGCAGTACTTC.

Only a few counts were recorded for this clonotype. This sequence joins TRBV7-8 and TRBJ1-2; D perhaps matches TRBD1 (6 bases). V lost 6 bases to trimming and J lost 1 base, with 15 bases between them. There are 15 residues in the CDR3. The germline V gene has CDR1 SGHVS and CDR2 FQNEAQ. CDR3 amino acids: CASRSGGGYNYGYTF. The CDR3, as DNA: TGTGCCAGCAGGTCGGGAGGGGGTTATAACTATGGCTACACCTTC.

This clonotype was detected a few times. The chain is built from TRBV20-1 and TRBJ2-4; perhaps TRBD1 as D (5 bases). Germline CDR1 DFQATT, CDR2 SNEGSKA (reference sequence). Trimming stripped 5 bases from V and 10 bases from J, with 21 bases between. This CDR3 comprises 14 residues. The CDR3 protein is CSARPRQTTWIQYF. CDR3 nucleotide sequence: TGCAGTGCTCGTCCACGACAGACGACATGGATTCAGTACTTC.

This sequence joins TRBV5-4 and TRBJ1-1; tentative D call: TRBD1 (5 bases). V was shortened by 4 bases and J by 1 base, with 20 bases between the two germline ends. CDR1 SGHNT and CDR2 YYREEE come from the germline V gene (reference sequence). This CDR3 has 17 residues. In nucleotides, the CDR3 is TGTGCCAGCAGCCTGTTGGGACCGGCAAGCAGGAACACTGAAGCTTTCTTT. Encoded protein: CASSLLGPASRNTEAFF.

The CDR3 region has the DNA TGTGCCAGCAGCTCTCTAGCGGGAGTCGGAGGGGGAGATACGCAGTATTTT. Its translation: CASSSLAGVGGGDTQYF. The genes are TRBV7-9 and TRBJ2-3; 10 bases align to TRBD2. The CDR3 consists of 17 residues. CDR1 and CDR2 (germline): SEHNR, FQNEAQ (reference sequence). The trim removed 4 bases at V and 5 bases at J, leaving 12 bases unmatched.

The chain uses TRBV7-9 and TRBJ2-2; D remains unclear. The CDR3 runs to 14 residues. Trimming left V 5 bases short and J 0 bases short, with 7 bases between. Germline loops: CDR1 SEHNR, CDR2 FQNEAQ (reference sequence). The CDR3 nucleotides read TGTGCCAGCAGCCTTGGGACGAACACCGGGGAGCTGTTTTTT. As protein: CASSLGTNTGELFF.

The chain is built from TRBV7-2 and TRBJ2-2; 10 nucleotides align to TRBD2. In germline, CDR1 is SGHTA, CDR2 FQGNSA. The trim removed 2 bases at V and 4 bases at J, leaving 7 bases unmatched. There are 17 residues in the CDR3. CDR3 sequence: CASSLRLAGAATGELFF. DNA of the CDR3: TGTGCCAGCAGCTTAAGGCTAGCGGGGGCGGCCACCGGGGAGCTGTTTTTT.

The chain is built from TRBV7-9 and TRBJ2-2, with D maybe TRBD1 (6 bases). The CDR3 is 13 residues long. Trimming removed 5 bases from V and 9 bases from J, with 13 bases in between. Per germline, CDR1 SEHNR and CDR2 FQNEAQ (reference sequence). The CDR3 sequence: CASSRPGTRELFF. The CDR3 DNA reads TGTGCCAGCAGCCGCCCCGGGACACGGGAGCTGTTTTTT.

This clonotype came up a few times. The chain carries TRBV7-2 and TRBJ1-1; the D is unclear. This CDR3 has 14 amino acids. Looked up from germline, CDR1 is SGHTA and CDR2 is FQGNSA. V was shortened by 3 bases and J by 1 base, with 9 bases between the two germline ends. The CDR3 loop reads CASSFRGRNTEAFF. CDR3 DNA sequence: TGTGCCAGCAGCTTCAGAGGGAGGAACACTGAAGCTTTCTTT.

The V and J genes are TRBV20-1 and TRBJ2-3; 14 bases map to TRBD2. Germline V gene data show CDR1 as DFQATT and CDR2 as SNEGSKA (reference sequence). Trimming cost V 6 bases and J 7 bases; bases outside gene matches: 12. CDR3 length: 16 residues. CDR3 in DNA: TGCAGTGCGCGACTAGCGGGAGGGCCTCAGGACTATACGCAGTATTTT. Protein sequence: CSARLAGGPQDYTQYF.

As concerns this clonotype: Its ends do not fully match the called genes, so a read error is possible. This chain links TRBV5-6 with TRBJ1-2, with D possibly matching TRBD1 (5 bases). The CDR3 is 13 amino acids. The germline V gene encodes CDR1 SGHDT and CDR2 YYEEEE. Written as DNA, the CDR3 is TGTGCCAGCAGCTTGTCGGTCGGAGCGGGGCGGTCCTTC. It encodes CASSLSVGAGRSF. The full variable domain, completed using reference TRBV5-6 and TRBJ1-2, is DAGVTQSPTHLIKTRGQQVTLRCSPKSGHDTVSWYQQALGQGPQFIFQYYEEEERQRGNFPDRFSGHQFPNYSSELNVNALLLGDSALYLCASSLSVGAGRSFGSGTRLTVV.

The chain carries TRBV24-1 and TRBJ1-2; D unclear. V was pared by 1 base and J by 4 bases, with 3 bases between. From germline, CDR1 is KGHDR and CDR2 SFDVKD. CDR3 size: 12 residues. CDR3 amino acids: CATSDFGYGYTF. Written as DNA, the CDR3 is TGTGCCACCAGTGATTTCGGCTATGGCTACACCTTC.

This clonotype appeared a few times. The gene calls are TRBV7-2 and TRBJ2-5; no firm D call. From germline, CDR1 is SGHTA and CDR2 FQGNSA. The CDR3 runs 13 residues. The V gene lost 4 bases and the J gene lost 0 bases, with 6 bases spanning the gap. DNA of the CDR3: TGTGCCAGCAGCTCCTTGTACCAAGAGACCCAGTACTTC. Its translation: CASSSLYQETQYF.

This clonotype showed up just a few times. This rearrangement joins TRBV6-1 to TRBJ1-5; D remains unclear. Trimming left V 6 bases short and J 7 bases short, with 13 bases between. Germline loops: CDR1 MNHNS, CDR2 SASEGT. This CDR3 spans 13 amino acids. The CDR3, as DNA: TGTGCCAGCAGCATCCAGGAGGGACAGCCCCAGCATTTT. This gives the protein CASSIQEGQPQHF.

The rearrangement uses TRBV7-3 and TRBJ1-1; unclear D gene. This CDR3 has 13 amino acids. With 4 bases removed from V and 2 bases from J, the gap between germline ends came to 8 bases. Per the germline V gene, CDR1 is SGHTA and CDR2 is FQGTGA. CDR3 DNA sequence: TGTGCCAGCAGCTACTTAAAAAACACTGAAGCTTTCTTT. Amino acid sequence: CASSYLKNTEAFF. Supplemented by reference TRBV7-3 and TRBJ1-1, the full variable domain reads GAGVSQTPSNKVTEKGKYVELRCDPISGHTALYWYRQSLGQGPEFLIYFQGTGAADDSGLPNDRFFAVRPEGSVSTLKIQRTERGDSAVYLCASSYLKNTEAFFGQGTRLTVV.

This chain uses TRBV10-3 with TRBJ1-1, with D unclear. This CDR3 comprises 15 residues. The germline V gene encodes CDR1 ENHRY and CDR2 SYGVKD. V lost 3 bases and J lost 1, with 12 bases in between. The CDR3 nucleotides read TGTGCCATCAGTGATTATAGTCGAGCGAACACTGAAGCTTTCTTT. Its protein product is CAISDYSRANTEAFF.

This clonotype has more than one count but fewer than ten. The chain uses TRBV18 and TRBJ2-7; D gene ambiguous. The length of the CDR3 is 14 residues. Looked up from germline, CDR1 is KGHSH and CDR2 is LQKENI. The ends were cut back, 2 bases at V and 0 bases at J, with 8 bases in the middle. This CDR3 reads CASSPRSSSYEQYF. CDR3 in DNA: TGTGCCAGCTCACCAAGATCTAGCTCCTACGAGCAGTACTTC.

The DNA for the CDR3 is TGTGCCAGCAGTCCGATAGACAGGGCCACCGGGGAGCTGTTTTTT. As protein: CASSPIDRATGELFF. The V call is TRBV27, the J call TRBJ2-2, with 7 nucleotides matching TRBD1. With V trimmed by 5 bases and J by 4 bases, 7 bases remained unmatched. CDR3 length: 15 residues. Germline CDR1 is MNHEY and CDR2 is SMNVEV (reference sequence).

This chain joins TRBV7-8 and TRBJ2-7; D may be TRBD1 (6 bases). Trimming took off 3 bases at V and 1 base at J, with 13 bases between the two ends. The CDR3 consists of 15 residues. Germline assignment: CDR1 SGHVS and CDR2 FQNEAQ. CDR3 bases: TGTGCCAGCAGCTTCGGGACACGGGGTTCCTACGAGCAGTACTTC. Translation: CASSFGTRGSYEQYF.

The CDR3 is CATSGTGGPIEYF. As DNA, the CDR3 is TGTGCCACATCCGGGACAGGGGGCCCGATTGAGTACTTC. This chain connects TRBV10-3 to TRBJ2-5; TRBD1 aligns across 12 bases. CDR1 and CDR2 (germline): ENHRY, SYGVKD. CDR3 size: 13 residues. The V gene end was trimmed by 10 bases and the J gene end by 12 bases; junction bases not matched to a gene: 12.

A few counts support this clonotype. This chain connects TRBV7-2 to TRBJ2-5; D gene uncertain. Germline V gives CDR1 SGHTA, CDR2 FQGNSA. The CDR3 is 13 residues long. V was clipped by 3 bases and J by 0 bases, with 5 bases between them. CDR3 sequence reads: CASSFPNQETQYF. Written as DNA, the CDR3 is TGTGCCAGCAGCTTCCCCAACCAAGAGACCCAGTACTTC.

This chain uses TRBV7-9 with TRBJ2-1; TRBD2 matches at 7 bases. This CDR3 region has 16 residues. The J segment lost 0 bases and the V segment lost 4 bases, leaving 6 bases of the junction unmatched. CDR1 and CDR2 from the germline V gene are SEHNR and FQNEAQ (reference sequence). The CDR3 protein is CASSSRGGSSYNEQFF. The CDR3 nucleotides are TGTGCCAGCAGCTCCCGCGGGGGAAGCTCCTACAATGAGCAGTTCTTC.

CDR3 amino acids: CSAARDTSPPYEQYF. DNA for the CDR3: TGCAGTGCTGCCCGGGACACTTCTCCCCCCTACGAGCAGTACTTC. This chain joins TRBV20-1 and TRBJ2-7, with a tentative D call TRBD1 (6 bases). Trimming removed 5 bases at V and 2 bases at J, with 19 bases between. Germline CDR1 reads DFQATT; CDR2 reads SNEGSKA (reference sequence). The CDR3 sequence is 15 residues long.

This rearrangement joins TRBV20-1 to TRBJ1-3; no clear D. Germline V lookup: CDR1 DFQATT, CDR2 SNEGSKA (reference sequence). The CDR3 runs 14 residues. The CDR3 spells CSDFEDPRMCTIYF. CDR3 DNA sequence: TGCAGCGACTTTGAGGACCCCAGGATGTGCACCATATATTTT.

This rearrangement joins TRBV5-5 to TRBJ1-5; D uncertain. Trimming shortened V by 4 bases and J by 7 bases, and 12 bases separated the two germline ends. The germline V gene encodes CDR1 SGHKS and CDR2 YYEKEE (reference sequence). There are 13 residues in the CDR3. Written as DNA, the CDR3 is TGTGCCAGCAGCGCAGAGAGGTGGCAGCCCCAGCATTTT. As protein: CASSAERWQPQHF.

This clonotype has a handful of counts. J is TRBJ1-5 and V is TRBV15; D unresolved. The CDR3 contains 15 residues. Trimming removed 0 bases at V and 3 bases at J, with 9 bases between. Germline V gives CDR1 LNHNV, CDR2 YYDKDF (reference sequence). CDR3 region: CATSRDFQSNQPQHF. The CDR3 region has the DNA TGTGCCACCAGCAGAGATTTCCAGTCCAATCAGCCCCAGCATTTT.

This clonotype was detected only a few times. V gene TRBV6-5 combines with J gene TRBJ1-2; D uncertain. The CDR3 contains 14 residues. V was cut by 0 bases and J by 5 bases, with 10 bases left in between. The V gene's germline CDR1 is MNHEY and CDR2 SVGAGI. CDR3 coding DNA: TGTGCCAGCAGTTACTCATCTGGTACTTATGGCTACACCTTC. It encodes CASSYSSGTYGYTF.

A few counts support this clonotype. The chain links TRBV7-2 to TRBJ2-1; 7 bases map to TRBD2. The germline gives CDR1 SGHTA, CDR2 FQGNSA. The CDR3 spans 16 residues. Unmatched junction bases numbered 10, after V lost 4 bases and J lost 4 bases. DNA for the CDR3: TGTGCCAGCAGCTCGCTCCAAGTAGCGGGTTACAATGAGCAGTTCTTC. Its translation: CASSSLQVAGYNEQFF.

The sample holds a few counts of this clonotype. This chain links TRBV20-1 with TRBJ2-3, with 8 bases aligning to TRBD1. CDR1 is DFQATT, CDR2 SNEGSKA, per germline (reference sequence). J gave up 1 base and V 4 bases, and 4 bases lay outside the gene matches. The CDR3 consists of 14 residues. This CDR3 reads CSANDRGRTDTQYF. For the CDR3, the DNA is TGCAGTGCTAACGACAGGGGCCGCACAGATACGCAGTATTTT.